These T cell receptor beta chains were read from a single sample in a study of CD8 T cells in ankylosing spondylitis. TCRdb re-derived calls from the 5' RACE reads in MiXCR, one entry per CDR3 protein. The table lists around 90,000 distinct CDR3 sequences, approximately 30% of them singletons. Sequencing was carried out using blood, either unsorted or a sorted T cell fraction (not recorded which). The receptors here all came from a male donor with ankylosing spondylitis or in good health (not recorded which). Each CDR3 is given with its conserved first and last residue. The order of the fields is clone size, V gene, J gene, D gene, CDR3 DNA, CDR3 protein. A D gene is named only where the DNA matches it firmly. Clone size is given for some rows only: seen once, a few or many times, or a class if the clone is expanded.

>few|TRBV5-1|TRBJ2-5|.
TGCGCCAGCAGATTCGAAGTAGGTCGGGGTCGGACTCAAGAGACCCAGTACTTC
CASRFEVGRGRTQETQYF
>many|TRBV5-1|TRBJ1-2|.
TGCGCCAGCAGCGTAGGGGTCATTTCTAACTATGGCTACACCTTC
CASSVGVISNYGYTF
>few|TRBV5-1|TRBJ1-5|.
TGCGCCAGCAGCTTGTCGGGCAGGGTCAATCAGCCCCAGCATTTT
CASSLSGRVNQPQHF
>few|TRBV12-3/TRBV12-4|TRBJ2-6|.
TGTGCCAGCAGTGATACAGGGGCCAACGTCCTGACTTTC
CASSDTGANVLTF
>.|TRBV19|TRBJ1-2|.
TGTGCCAGTAGTTACGGGCTCTATGGCTACACCTTC
CASSYGLYGYTF
>.|TRBV5-1|TRBJ1-1|.
TGCGCCAGCAGCTTGGCCCGCCAACTAGAAGCTTTCTTT
CASSLARQLEAFF
>.|TRBV28|TRBJ2-3|.
TGTGCCACCGACCCCTTGATGGGGCAGCGCGCCGCAGATACGCAGTATTTT
CATDPLMGQRAADTQYF
>.|TRBV7-2|TRBJ1-2|.
TGTGCCAGCAGCTTAGGTTTACAGAACTATGGCTACACCTTC
CASSLGLQNYGYTF
>few|TRBV6-1|TRBJ1-2|TRBD1
TGTGCCAGCAGTCGCCTGGGACAGGGGTACTATGGCTACACCTTC
CASSRLGQGYYGYTF
>few|TRBV6-5|TRBJ1-1|.
TGTGCCACGGGGAACACTGAAGCTTTCTTT
CATGNTEAFF
>.|TRBV10-3|TRBJ2-2|TRBD2
TGTGCCATCAGTGGACCTATAGCGGGAGCAAAAACCGGGGAGCTGTTTTTT
CAISGPIAGAKTGELFF
>once|TRBV7-2|TRBJ2-7|TRBD2
TGTGCCAGCAGCTTAGCCCCGACTAGCCTCAGCGGCTACGAGCAGTACTTC
CASSLAPTSLSGYEQYF
>many|TRBV12-3/TRBV12-4|TRBJ1-5|.
TGTGCCAGCAGCGACATGGGGGGCCATCAGCCCCAGCATTTT
CASSDMGGHQPQHF
>few|TRBV3-1|TRBJ2-1|.
TGTGCCAGCAGCCAAGATCGAGGGATCTTTTACAATGAGCAGTTCTTC
CASSQDRGIFYNEQFF
>few|TRBV12-3/TRBV12-4|TRBJ1-2|.
TGTGCCAGCAGTCTCCGGGCAGGACCAGGGTATGGCTACACCTTC
CASSLRAGPGYGYTF